These 14 T cell receptor beta chains originate from one sample sequenced in a study of blood T cell repertoires in COVID-19. The assay was immunoSEQ multiplex PCR, and TCRdb's table has in-frame clones only and misses some. The sample has some 220,000 clones; around 83% are singletons. The sequencing input was PBMCs or T cells enriched from blood (not recorded which). The source is a woman aged 40 to 50 with acute COVID-19.

The rearrangement links TRBV12-3 or TRBV12-4 to TRBJ1-1, with D unresolved. This CDR3 has 13 amino acids. Trimming took 5 bases from V and 5 from J, leaving 12 bases between them. CDR3 nucleotides: TGTGCCAGCAGTCAGGACTTTCGGACTGAAGCTTTCTTT. Protein sequence: CASSQDFRTEAFF.

The genes are TRBV4-2 and TRBJ2-5; D perhaps matches TRBD1 (5 bases). V was pared by 2 bases and J by 4 bases, with 8 bases between. The CDR3 is made up of 13 amino acids. Germline lookup yields CDR1 LGHNA and CDR2 YNFKEQ. CDR3 loop: CASSQQGTETQYF. The CDR3 coding sequence is TGTGCCAGCAGCCAACAGGGTACAGAGACCCAGTACTTC.

This clone was found once. The chain uses TRBV10-1 and TRBJ2-3, with 8 bases that match TRBD2. Per the germline V gene, CDR1 is WNHNN and CDR2 is SYGVQD (reference sequence). V shed 11 bases, J shed 8 bases, and the junction held 12 bases outside the gene matches. The CDR3 contains 13 residues. The CDR3 DNA reads as TGCGCCTCTCAAGGTGGACTAGCAAGTACGCAGTATTTT. Protein sequence: CASQGGLASTQYF.

The chain links TRBV9 to TRBJ2-3, with 14 bases matching TRBD2. The CDR3 extends over 15 amino acids. The V segment lost 3 bases and the J segment 3 bases; nucleotides outside the gene matches: 0. Germline V gene data show CDR1 as SGDLS and CDR2 as YYNGEE. The CDR3 bases are TGTGCCAGCAGCGGACTAGCGGGAGGGACAGATACGCAGTATTTT. Amino acids: CASSGLAGGTDTQYF.

A few counts support this clone. The chain couples TRBV18 to TRBJ1-6; D is undetermined. V dropped 4 bases and J dropped 8 bases, with 18 bases sitting between them. CDR3 size: 16 residues. Germline values: CDR1 KGHSH, CDR2 LQKENI. The DNA of the CDR3 is TGTGCCAGCTCACAGGTTTCCGGAACAGCATATTCACCCCTCCACTTT. Translation: CASSQVSGTAYSPLHF.

V and J are TRBV20-1 and TRBJ2-1; the D is unclear. CDR1 and CDR2 (germline): DFQATT, SNEGSKA (reference sequence). The CDR3 consists of 11 residues. Trimming shortened V by 3 bases and J by 9 bases, and 9 bases separated the two germline ends. The CDR3 DNA reads TGCAGTGCTAGCGACCTAGGTGAGCAGTTCTTC. Translating gives CSASDLGEQFF.

The chain has TRBV18 and TRBJ1-5, with TRBD1 identical over 8 bases. The CDR3 has 13 residues. From germline, CDR1 is KGHSH and CDR2 LQKENI. V trimming: 10 bases; J trimming: 3 bases; junction bases outside the gene matches: 5. CDR3 sequence: CATTDRANQPQHF. In DNA, the CDR3 is TGTGCCACCACGGACAGGGCCAATCAGCCCCAGCATTTT.

J is TRBJ2-3 and V is TRBV7-6; TRBD2 is a possible D gene (6 bases). Trimming took 2 bases from V and 0 from J, leaving 12 bases between them. Per the germline V gene, CDR1 is SGHVS and CDR2 is FNYEAQ. The CDR3 is 16 residues long. This chain's CDR3 is CASSLTGGTSTDTQYF. The CDR3, as DNA: TGTGCCAGCAGCTTAACCGGGGGAACTAGCACAGATACGCAGTATTTT.

V gene TRBV27 combines with J gene TRBJ1-5, with 9 positions matching TRBD1. The germline V gene encodes CDR1 MNHEY and CDR2 SMNVEV (reference sequence). J lost 4 bases, V lost 3 bases, and 4 bases had no gene match. The CDR3 covers 15 residues. The CDR3 DNA sequence: TGTGCCAGCAGTTTGGGGACAGGGTGGAATCAGCCCCAGCATTTT. Protein sequence: CASSLGTGWNQPQHF.

The V gene is TRBV6-5, the J gene TRBJ1-4; 12 bases are shared with TRBD1. Trimming removed 6 bases from V and 10 bases from J; junction bases left unmatched: 9. Looked up from germline, CDR1 is MNHEY and CDR2 is SVGAGI. The CDR3 covers 15 residues. CDR3 loop: CASRIGTGGESKLFF. The CDR3 DNA is TGTGCCAGCAGGATAGGGACAGGGGGCGAATCAAAACTGTTTTTT.

J is TRBJ1-2 and V is TRBV7-9, with TRBD1 as a possible D gene (6 bases). The germline V gene has CDR1 SEHNR and CDR2 FQNEAQ (reference sequence). This CDR3 comprises 11 residues. The germline V and J ends were trimmed by 11 bases and 7 bases, with 14 bases remaining between them. Here the CDR3 reads CALAGGGGYTF. The CDR3 DNA sequence: TGTGCCCTTGCGGGGGGCGGTGGCTACACCTTC.

The V gene is TRBV28, the J gene TRBJ1-5, with TRBD1 identical over 7 bases. Germline V lookup: CDR1 MDHEN, CDR2 SYDVKM. J gave up 2 bases and V 8 bases, and 24 bases lay outside the gene matches. CDR3 length equals 20 residues. The CDR3 DNA sequence: TGTGCCAGCGACAGGGCGCGAGGGAGAAGTTCAAGTTCGGGCAATCAGCCCCAGCATTTT. As protein: CASDRARGRSSSSGNQPQHF.

The chain employs TRBV6-5 and TRBJ1-3, with TRBD1 matching 9 bases. Germline CDR1 reads MNHEY; CDR2 reads SVGAGI. V trimming: 5 bases; J trimming: 8 bases; junction bases outside the gene matches: 7. The CDR3 covers 14 residues. The CDR3 nucleotides are TGTGCCAGCAGTCAACAGGGGGCTGAGGACACCATATATTTT. It translates to CASSQQGAEDTIYF.

This chain connects TRBV19 to TRBJ2-1; D might be TRBD1 (5 bases). Trimming pared 1 base from V and 15 bases from J, leaving 13 bases between. The CDR3 spans 12 residues. The germline gives CDR1 LNHDA, CDR2 SQIVND (reference sequence). CDR3 region: CASSIGGLRAFF. CDR3 bases: TGTGCCAGTAGTATAGGGGGCCTCCGCGCGTTCTTC.